This T cell receptor beta chain was profiled in a study of blood T cell repertoires in COVID-19. Turning to the study itself: Spain, Italy and the United States supplied samples that represented acute and convalescent COVID-19. T cells, B-cell-depleted T cells, or PBMCs supplied cDNA or gDNA.

With termini counted, the CDR3 has 15 amino acids. CDR1 is MNHNS and CDR2 is SASEGT in the germline V gene. Under the authors' procedure: Amplification from reference gene primers served as the basis for estimated nucleated cell counts. Produced via immunoSEQ multiplex PCR; TCRdb's table is partial and in-frame only. The DNA gave D and trimming, while V, J and clone size come from that table. The sample contains approximately 400,000 clones, around 88% of which appear only once. A word on this clone: No DNA is shown, since the ends of the CDR3 on it are uncertain; the CDR3 is the one TCRdb lists.

Sequenced input: peripheral blood. This sequence was found in a woman aged 45-59 years with COVID-19, enrolled during active disease. This chain uses TRBV6-1 with TRBJ1-5. CDR3 amino acids: CASSERRLSGQPQHF.